This T cell receptor (beta chain) was identified during a study of T cell responses to AZD1222 COVID-19 vaccine. For this clone: Its antigen is not identified.

General study findings and limits: Following two doses of AZD1222, Spike-specific TCR breadth and depth rose. It was only after the peak T cell response that any repertoires were sampled. Donor demographics were predominantly white British with a female majority; clonal diversity may be underestimated. Vaccine-associated CD4 TCRs spanned spike, dominant at 160-218 and 743-854.

Clones were read by immunoSEQ multiplex PCR, and TCRdb kept only the in-frame ones, dropping some. The profile shows around 120,000 clones, approximately 88% of them singletons. Germline V lookup: CDR1 SGHRS, CDR2 YFSETQ. The CDR3 has 15 amino acids. V lost 1 base and J lost 7, with 12 bases in between. V usage is TRBV5-1 and J usage is TRBJ1-6; TRBD1 is a possible D gene (6 bases). This TCR derives from an adult in good health. The sequencing here drew on peripheral blood, taken on day 0 of MenACWY control vaccination. The CDR3 spells CASSLSGGKNSPLHF. The CDR3 DNA reads TGCGCCAGCAGCTTGTCTGGGGGCAAAAATTCACCCCTCCACTTT.